This is a list of T cell receptor beta chains from one sample in a study of cytomegalovirus exposure and HLA in healthy donors. Here immunoSEQ multiplex PCR was the method, and the copy in TCRdb shows in-frame clones only, minus some. Found here are under 200,000 clones, 82% of them singletons; the top ten hold less than 0.65%. The sequencing sample was made of PBMCs. The receptors come from a woman aged 50 to 65 in good health and CMV-seronegative. The CDR3 runs from the conserved cysteine through the conserved F or W. A D gene is named only where the DNA matches it firmly. Not every row has a clone size; where given, it reads once, few, many or a size class.

>TRBJ1-5|TRBV2|.|.
TGTGCCAGCAGTGGAGAGAATCAGCCCCAGCATTTT
CASSGENQPQHF
>TRBJ2-7|TRBV11-2|.|TRBD2
TGTGCCAGCAGCTTATCTGGTAGACTAGCGGGGTCCTACGAGCAGTACTTC
CASSLSGRLAGSYEQYF
>TRBJ2-3|TRBV4-3|.|TRBD1
TGCGCCAGCAGCCAAGATTTGGTGAAGGGACAGGGTAGCACAGATACGCAGTATTTT
CASSQDLVKGQGSTDTQYF
>TRBJ1-2|TRBV27|.|.
TGTGCCAGCAGTTTGACACGAGCGGGTACATATGGCTACACCTTC
CASSLTRAGTYGYTF
>TRBJ2-7|TRBV6-1|few|.
TGTGCCAGCTCCGGGGAAACCTACGAGCAGTACTTC
CASSGETYEQYF
>TRBJ2-2|TRBV25-1|.|.
TGTGCCAGCAGTTCTCGAGGGGGGGGAATGAACACCGGGGAGCTGTTTTTT
CASSSRGGGMNTGELFF
>TRBJ2-2|TRBV4-2|.|TRBD1
TGTGCCAGCAGCCAAGTTGACAGGGGGGCAGACGGGGAGCTGTTTTTT
CASSQVDRGADGELFF
>TRBJ2-7|TRBV15|.|.
TGTGCCACCAGCTGGGGAGGGGGAGGAGTATACGAGCAGTACTTC
CATSWGGGGVYEQYF
>TRBJ1-1|TRBV18|few|.
TGTGCCAGCTCATCGGGACAGAACACTGAAGCTTTCTTT
CASSSGQNTEAFF
>TRBJ1-1|TRBV27|once|TRBD1
TGTGCCAGCAGTGGAAGACAGGGGATGAACACTGAAGCTTTCTTT
CASSGRQGMNTEAFF
>TRBJ2-5|TRBV28|once|TRBD2
TGTGCCAGCAGTTTACCTCCTAGCGGGGGAGCTCAAGAGACCCAGTACTTC
CASSLPPSGGAQETQYF
>TRBJ2-5|TRBV7-9|.|TRBD1
TGTGCCAGCAGCTTAGAGACAGGGGCAGAGACCCAGTACTTC
CASSLETGAETQYF
>TRBJ2-1|TRBV5-1|.|TRBD1
TGCGCCAGCAGCTTCGAGACAGGGACATACAATGAGCAGTTCTTC
CASSFETGTYNEQFF
>TRBJ2-1|TRBV25-1|.|.
TGTGCCAGCAGTGCCGAGGGCAATGAGCAGTTCTTC
CASSAEGNEQFF
>TRBJ2-1|TRBV5-1|.|.
TGCGCCAGCAGCAGGGACTCAAGGAGCTCCTACAATGAGCAGTTCTTC
CASSRDSRSSYNEQFF
>TRBJ1-1|TRBV6-6|once|.
TGTGCCAGCAGTTACTCGACGGCTAGGACTGAAGCTTTCTTT
CASSYSTARTEAFF
>TRBJ2-2|TRBV15|.|TRBD1
TGTGCCACCAGCAGAGACAGGGGGCTCGCCGGGGAGCTGTTTTTT
CATSRDRGLAGELFF